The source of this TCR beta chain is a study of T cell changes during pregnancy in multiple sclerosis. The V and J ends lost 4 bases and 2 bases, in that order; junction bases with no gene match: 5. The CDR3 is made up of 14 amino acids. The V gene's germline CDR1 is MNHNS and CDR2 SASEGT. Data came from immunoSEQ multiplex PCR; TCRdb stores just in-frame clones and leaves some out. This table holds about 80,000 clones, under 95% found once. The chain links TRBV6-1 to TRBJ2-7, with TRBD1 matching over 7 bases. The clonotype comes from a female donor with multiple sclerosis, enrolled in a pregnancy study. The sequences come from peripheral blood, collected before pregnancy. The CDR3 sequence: CASSAGQVPYEQYF. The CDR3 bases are TGTGCCAGCAGTGCCGGACAGGTTCCCTACGAGCAGTACTTC.